This entry describes one T cell receptor beta chain. This sample stems from a study of T cell responses to AZD1222 COVID-19 vaccine. Only in-frame clones appear in the TCRdb table, and some are missing; sequencing was by immunoSEQ multiplex PCR. The sample holds 100,000 to 150,000 clones, roughly 90% seen once. Germline V gives CDR1 MNHNY, CDR2 SVGAGI (reference sequence). This CDR3 spans 13 amino acids. With 6 bases removed from V and 5 bases from J, the gap between germline ends came to 13 bases. This receptor was identified in an adult in good health. The gene calls are TRBV6-6 and TRBJ1-2; no clear D. The sample here was peripheral blood, taken on day 0 of AZD1222 vaccination. The CDR3 loop is CASRKGLQYGYTF. The CDR3 DNA reads as TGTGCCAGCAGAAAGGGATTGCAATATGGCTACACCTTC.